This T cell receptor beta chain was identified during a study of regulatory T cells (dated by TCRdb to about 2018). Some background on the complete study: Between CD3G-deficient patients and healthy controls, the study compared T-cell receptor beta repertoires in sorted regulatory T cells, conventional CD4+ T cells and CD8+ T cells.

The multiplex PCR used 52 forward TRBV primers and 13 reverse TRBJ primers, with assay-based and computational corrections for amplification bias. Rearranged TRB loci were amplified from genomic DNA by multiplex PCR within the immunoSEQ assay. TRB amplicons were sequenced on an Illumina HiSeq platform. On the study's bioinformatics: Raw sequences were error-filtered and aligned to reference gene sequences by custom algorithms, then analyzed with the immunoSEQ online tools. Frequencies of productive and nonproductive TRB rearrangements were assessed among unique sequences as well as among total sequences. The likelihood of self-reactivity was estimated by examining two features, hydrophobicity and amino acid composition, of TRB CDR3 positions 6 and 7. Prism software was used to run t tests, Mann-Whitney tests or two-way ANOVA for comparisons between groups. Imported from immuneACCESS, the table was reduced by TCRdb to in-frame sequences with V and J called. These copies leave out some clones; in studies compared against another copy, an unresolved V gene accounts for under half, and the cause of the remainder is not known. V, J and clone size were drawn from that table, and D and trimming were deduced from the DNA. The sample table lists about 3,900 clones, around 92% of them with a count of one. The top ten clones comprise 2% to 3% of the sample.

Notes on this clone: Its specific antigen is unknown. No much larger clonotype is one base removed from it; base qualities were not supplied.

Every CD3G-deficient patient showed evidence of autoimmunity, and the autoimmunity was more severe in two of the patients. At the time of testing, the patients were between 2 and 39 years old, and their CD4+ and CD8+ T cells had reduced naive proportions and increased memory proportions. CD4+ cells were FACS-sorted into CD25-high CD127-low regulatory T cells and CD25-low CD127-high conventional CD4+ T cells. About six individuals with CD3G deficiency were included in the patient group. An international network of physicians across the United States, Europe and Asia provided the patient samples and clinical data. Ficoll density separation was used to isolate peripheral blood mononuclear cells. V lost 2 bases and J lost 5 bases; the stretch between them is 5 bases long. As encoded in the germline V gene, CDR1 is MNHNS while CDR2 is SASEGT. Measured from the cysteine to the phenylalanine, the CDR3 is 12 residues long. Only CDR3 DNA remains: 36 bases, in frame from the first base.

The research as a whole found: Patient regulatory T-cell samples yielded roughly tenfold fewer unique productive TRB reads than control samples. The degree of regulatory T-cell repertoire restriction differed among patients and was greatest in the two patients with the most severe autoimmunity. Regulatory T cells from CD3G-deficient patients had lower Shannon diversity than both autologous conventional CD4+ cells and control regulatory T cells. Patient repertoires showed restricted unique TRB V-J pairs and skewed V and J gene usage, most marked in regulatory T cells.

The receptor was derived from a child aged 2 to 9 with CD3G deficiency. The chain is assembled from TRBV6-1 and TRBJ2-3; the D gene is unclear. The sequencing input was CD4+ Tregs sorted from blood. CDR3 sequence: CASSETEDTQYF. The nucleotide sequence reads TGTGCCAGCAGTGAAACAGAAGATACGCAGTATTTT.